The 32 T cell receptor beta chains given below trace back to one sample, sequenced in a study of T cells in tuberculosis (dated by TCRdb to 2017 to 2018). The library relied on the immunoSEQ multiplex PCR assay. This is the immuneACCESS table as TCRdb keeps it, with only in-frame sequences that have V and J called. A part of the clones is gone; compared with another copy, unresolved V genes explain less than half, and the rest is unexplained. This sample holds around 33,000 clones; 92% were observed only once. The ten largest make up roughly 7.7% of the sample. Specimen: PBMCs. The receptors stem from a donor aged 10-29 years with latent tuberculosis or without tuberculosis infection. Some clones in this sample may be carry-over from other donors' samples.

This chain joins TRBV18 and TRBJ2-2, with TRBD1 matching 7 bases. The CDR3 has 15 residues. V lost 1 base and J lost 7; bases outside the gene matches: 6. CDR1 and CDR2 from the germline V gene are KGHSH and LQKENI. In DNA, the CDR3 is TGTGCCAGCTCACCACGAGACAGGGCACACGGGGAGCTGTTTTTT. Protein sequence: CASSPRDRAHGELFF.

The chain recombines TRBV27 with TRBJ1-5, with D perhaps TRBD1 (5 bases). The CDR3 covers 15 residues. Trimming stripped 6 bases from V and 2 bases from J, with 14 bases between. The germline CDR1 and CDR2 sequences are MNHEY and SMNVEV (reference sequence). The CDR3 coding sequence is TGTGCCAGCAGCCCCCAGGGCAGGGGCAATCAGCCCCAGCATTTT. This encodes CASSPQGRGNQPQHF.

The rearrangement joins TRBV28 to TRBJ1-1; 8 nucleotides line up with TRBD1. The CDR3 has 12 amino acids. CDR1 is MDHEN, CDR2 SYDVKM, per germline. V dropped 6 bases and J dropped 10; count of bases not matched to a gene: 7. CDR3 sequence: CASRTGAGGAFF. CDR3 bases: TGTGCCAGCAGGACAGGGGCCGGGGGAGCTTTCTTT.

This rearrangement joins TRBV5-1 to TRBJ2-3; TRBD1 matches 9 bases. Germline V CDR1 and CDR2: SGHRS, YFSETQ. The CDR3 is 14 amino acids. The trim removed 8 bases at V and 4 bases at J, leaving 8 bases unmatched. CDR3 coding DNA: TGCGCCAGTTACGACAGGGGGAGGGCAGATACGCAGTATTTT. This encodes CASYDRGRADTQYF.

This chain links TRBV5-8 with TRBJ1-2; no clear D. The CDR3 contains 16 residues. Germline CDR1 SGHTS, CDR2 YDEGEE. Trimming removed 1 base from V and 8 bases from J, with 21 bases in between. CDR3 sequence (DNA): TGTGCCAGCAGCTTGATCGAGGCTCCTGAAAGTGGAGGCTACACCTTC. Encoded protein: CASSLIEAPESGGYTF.

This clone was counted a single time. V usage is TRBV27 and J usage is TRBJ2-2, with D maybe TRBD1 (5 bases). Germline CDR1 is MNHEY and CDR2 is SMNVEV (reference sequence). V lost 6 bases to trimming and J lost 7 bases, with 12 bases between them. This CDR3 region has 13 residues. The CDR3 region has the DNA TGTGCCAGCAGGCAGGGTGTTCACGGGGAGCTGTTTTTT. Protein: CASRQGVHGELFF.

DNA for the CDR3: TGTGCCAGCAGCTCGGACAGGGGAGCTGGGGAGCAGTACTTC. This codes for CASSSDRGAGEQYF. The V gene is TRBV7-8, the J gene TRBJ2-7, with 9 bases aligning to TRBD1. In germline, CDR1 is SGHVS, CDR2 FQNEAQ. Trimming cost V 4 bases and J 7 bases; bases outside gene matches: 8. The CDR3 consists of 14 residues.

The CDR3, as DNA: TGCAGCGTTGGGGGGCTGAATGAGCAGTTCTTC. Its protein product is CSVGGLNEQFF. The chain carries TRBV29-1 and TRBJ2-1; possibly TRBD1 for D (6 bases). The germline V gene encodes CDR1 SQVTM and CDR2 ANQGSEA. V was trimmed by 4 bases and J by 7 bases, leaving 8 bases between them. The CDR3 loop spans 11 amino acids.

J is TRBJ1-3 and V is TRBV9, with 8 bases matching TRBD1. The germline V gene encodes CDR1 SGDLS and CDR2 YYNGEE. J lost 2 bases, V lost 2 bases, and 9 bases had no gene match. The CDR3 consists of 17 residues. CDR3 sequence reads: CASSVRSTGVAGNTIYF. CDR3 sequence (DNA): TGTGCCAGCAGCGTCAGATCGACAGGGGTGGCTGGAAACACCATATATTTT. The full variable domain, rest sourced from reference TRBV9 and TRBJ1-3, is DSGVTQTPKHLITATGQRVTLRCSPRSGDLSVYWYQQSLDQGLQFLIQYYNGEERAKGNILERFSAQQFPDLHSELNLSSLELGDSALYFCASSVRSTGVAGNTIYFGEGSWLTVV.

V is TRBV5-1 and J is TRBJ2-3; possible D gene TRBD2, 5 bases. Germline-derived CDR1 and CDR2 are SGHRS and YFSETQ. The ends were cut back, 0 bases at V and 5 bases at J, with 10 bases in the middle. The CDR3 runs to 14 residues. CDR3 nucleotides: TGCGCCAGCAGCTTGGGGACTCTCGGAGATACGCAGTATTTT. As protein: CASSLGTLGDTQYF.

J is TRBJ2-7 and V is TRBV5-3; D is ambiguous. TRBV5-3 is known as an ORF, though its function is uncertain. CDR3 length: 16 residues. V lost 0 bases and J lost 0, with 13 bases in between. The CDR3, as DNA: TGTGCCAGAAGCTTGGGTCTGGTCCGGAGCTCCTACGAGCAGTACTTC. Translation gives CARSLGLVRSSYEQYF.

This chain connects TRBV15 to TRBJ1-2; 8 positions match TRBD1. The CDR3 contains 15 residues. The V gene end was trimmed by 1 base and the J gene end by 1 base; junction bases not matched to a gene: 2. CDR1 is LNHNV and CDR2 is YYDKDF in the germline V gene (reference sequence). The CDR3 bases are TGTGCCACCAGCAGAGGACAGGGGCGTAACTATGGCTACACCTTC. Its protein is CATSRGQGRNYGYTF. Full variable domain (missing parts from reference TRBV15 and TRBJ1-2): DAMVIQNPRYQVTQFGKPVTLSCSQTLNHNVMYWYQQKSSQAPKLLFHYYDKDFNNEADTPDNFQSRRPNTSFCFLDIRSPGLGDTAMYLCATSRGQGRNYGYTFGSGTRLTVV.

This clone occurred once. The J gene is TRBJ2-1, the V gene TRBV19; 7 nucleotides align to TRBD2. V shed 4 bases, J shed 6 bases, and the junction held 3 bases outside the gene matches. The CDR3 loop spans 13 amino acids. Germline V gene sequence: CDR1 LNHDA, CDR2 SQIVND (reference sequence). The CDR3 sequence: CASSTGTTNEQFF. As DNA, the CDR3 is TGTGCCAGTAGTACAGGGACTACCAATGAGCAGTTCTTC.

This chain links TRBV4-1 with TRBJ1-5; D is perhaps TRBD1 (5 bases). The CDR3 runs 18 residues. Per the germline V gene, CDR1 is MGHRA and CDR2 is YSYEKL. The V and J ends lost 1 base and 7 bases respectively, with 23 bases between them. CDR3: CASSQGGPPLDKAQPQHF. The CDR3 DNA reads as TGCGCCAGCAGCCAAGGCGGCCCCCCACTGGACAAGGCCCAGCCCCAGCATTTT.

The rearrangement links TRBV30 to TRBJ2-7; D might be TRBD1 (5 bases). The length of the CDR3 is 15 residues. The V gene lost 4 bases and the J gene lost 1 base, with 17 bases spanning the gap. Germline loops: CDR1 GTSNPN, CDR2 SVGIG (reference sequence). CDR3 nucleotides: TGTGCCTGGACTGTAGACAGCCTACCTTCCTACGAGCAGTACTTC. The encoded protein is CAWTVDSLPSYEQYF.

CDR3 region: CASSFSTDTQYF. The CDR3 nucleotides are TGCGCCAGCAGCTTCTCTACAGATACGCAGTATTTT. The rearrangement uses TRBV5-1 and TRBJ2-3; D gene uncertain. The CDR3 runs to 12 residues. Germline-derived CDR1 and CDR2 are SGHRS and YFSETQ. V was clipped by 2 bases and J by 3 bases, with 4 bases between them.

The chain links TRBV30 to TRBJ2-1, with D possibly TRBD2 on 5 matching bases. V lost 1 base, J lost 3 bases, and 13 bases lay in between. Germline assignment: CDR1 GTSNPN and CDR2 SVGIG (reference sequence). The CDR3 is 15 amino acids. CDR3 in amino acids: CAWSAGNLGYNEQFF. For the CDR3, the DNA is TGTGCCTGGAGTGCCGGGAACCTCGGCTACAATGAGCAGTTCTTC.

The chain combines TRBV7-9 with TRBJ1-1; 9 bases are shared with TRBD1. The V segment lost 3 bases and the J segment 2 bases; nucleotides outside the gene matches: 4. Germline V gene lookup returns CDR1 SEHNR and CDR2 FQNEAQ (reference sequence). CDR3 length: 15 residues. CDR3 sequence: CASSLTGGINTEAFF. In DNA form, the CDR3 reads TGTGCCAGCAGCTTGACAGGGGGTATAAACACTGAAGCTTTCTTT. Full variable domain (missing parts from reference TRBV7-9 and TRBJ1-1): DTGVSQNPRHKITKRGQNVTFRCDPISEHNRLYWYRQTLGQGPEFLTYFQNEAQLEKSRLLSDRFSAERPKGSFSTLEIQRTEQGDSAMYLCASSLTGGINTEAFFGQGTRLTVV.

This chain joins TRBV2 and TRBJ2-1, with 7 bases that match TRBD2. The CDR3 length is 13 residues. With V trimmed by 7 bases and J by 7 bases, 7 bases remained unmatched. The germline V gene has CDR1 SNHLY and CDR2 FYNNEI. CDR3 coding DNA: TGTGCCAGCATGGTGGGGGGGATAAATGAGCAGTTCTTC. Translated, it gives CASMVGGINEQFF. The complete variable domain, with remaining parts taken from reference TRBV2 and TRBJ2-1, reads EPEVTQTPSHQVTQMGQEVILRCVPISNHLYFYWYRQILGQKVEFLVSFYNNEISEKSEIFDDQFSVERPDGSNFTLKIRSTKLEDSAMYFCASMVGGINEQFFGPGTRLTVL.

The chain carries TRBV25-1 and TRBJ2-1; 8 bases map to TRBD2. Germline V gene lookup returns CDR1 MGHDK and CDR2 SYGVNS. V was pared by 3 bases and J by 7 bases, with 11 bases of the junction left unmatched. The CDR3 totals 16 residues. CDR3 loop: CASSDSGLEVRNEQFF. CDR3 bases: TGTGCCAGCAGTGATTCGGGACTAGAAGTGAGAAATGAGCAGTTCTTC.

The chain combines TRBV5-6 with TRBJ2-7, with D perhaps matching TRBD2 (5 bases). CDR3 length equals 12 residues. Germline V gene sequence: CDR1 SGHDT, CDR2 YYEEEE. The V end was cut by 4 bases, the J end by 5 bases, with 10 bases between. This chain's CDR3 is CASSIGLNEQYF. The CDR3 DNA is TGTGCCAGCAGCATAGGACTCAACGAGCAGTACTTC.

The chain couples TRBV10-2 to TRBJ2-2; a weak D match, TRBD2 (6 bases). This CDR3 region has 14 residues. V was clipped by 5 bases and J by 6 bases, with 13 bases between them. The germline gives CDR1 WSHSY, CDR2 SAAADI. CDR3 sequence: CASSYTSSAGELFF. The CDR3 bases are TGCGCCAGCAGTTACACCTCTAGCGCCGGGGAGCTGTTTTTT.

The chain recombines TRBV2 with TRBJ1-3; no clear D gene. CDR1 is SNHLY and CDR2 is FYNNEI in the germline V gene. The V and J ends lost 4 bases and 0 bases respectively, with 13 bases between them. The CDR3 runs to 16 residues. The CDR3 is CASSGLEGNSGNTIYF. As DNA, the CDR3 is TGTGCCAGCAGTGGGTTAGAGGGAAACTCTGGAAACACCATATATTTT.

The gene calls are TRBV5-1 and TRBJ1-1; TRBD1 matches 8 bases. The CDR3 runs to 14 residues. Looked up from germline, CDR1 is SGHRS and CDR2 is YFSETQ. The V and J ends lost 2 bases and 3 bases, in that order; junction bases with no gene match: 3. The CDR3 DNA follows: TGCGCCAGCAGCTTCGTACAGGGGGACACTGAAGCTTTCTTT. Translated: CASSFVQGDTEAFF.

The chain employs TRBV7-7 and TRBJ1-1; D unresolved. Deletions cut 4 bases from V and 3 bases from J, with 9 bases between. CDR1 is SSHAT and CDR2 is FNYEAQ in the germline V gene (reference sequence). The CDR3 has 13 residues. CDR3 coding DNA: TGTGCCAGCAGCTACAAGGCGGACACTGAAGCTTTCTTT. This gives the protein CASSYKADTEAFF.

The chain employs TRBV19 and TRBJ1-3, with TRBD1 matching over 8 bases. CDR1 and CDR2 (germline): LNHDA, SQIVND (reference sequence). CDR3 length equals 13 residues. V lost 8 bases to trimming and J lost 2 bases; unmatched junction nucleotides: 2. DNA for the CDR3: TGTGCCAGTGACAGGGGCACTGGAAACACCATATATTTT. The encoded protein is CASDRGTGNTIYF.

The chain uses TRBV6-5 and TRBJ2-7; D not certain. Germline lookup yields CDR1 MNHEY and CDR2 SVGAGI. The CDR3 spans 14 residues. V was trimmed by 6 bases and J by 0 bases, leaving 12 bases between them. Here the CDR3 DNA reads TGTGCCAGCAGCCCTATCGGTGTCTCCTACGAGCAGTACTTC. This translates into CASSPIGVSYEQYF.

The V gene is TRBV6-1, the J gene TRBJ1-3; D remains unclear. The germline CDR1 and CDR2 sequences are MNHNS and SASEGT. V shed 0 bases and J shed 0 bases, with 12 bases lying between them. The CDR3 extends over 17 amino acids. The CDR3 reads CASSEAGGLGSGNTIYF. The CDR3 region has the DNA TGTGCCAGCAGTGAAGCGGGAGGGCTCGGCTCTGGAAACACCATATATTTT.

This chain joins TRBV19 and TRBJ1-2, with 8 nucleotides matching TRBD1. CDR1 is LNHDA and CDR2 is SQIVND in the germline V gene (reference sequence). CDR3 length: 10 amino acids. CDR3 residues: CATGGSGYTF. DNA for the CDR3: TGTGCAACAGGGGGATCGGGCTACACCTTC.

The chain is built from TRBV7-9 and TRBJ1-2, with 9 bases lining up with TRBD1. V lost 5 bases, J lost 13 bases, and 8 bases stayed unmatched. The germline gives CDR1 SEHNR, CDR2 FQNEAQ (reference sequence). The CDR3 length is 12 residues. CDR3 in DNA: TGTGCCAGCAGCCCTGGACAGGGGAGCGGCACCTTC. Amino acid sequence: CASSPGQGSGTF.

CDR3 protein: CASSLGPSDTIYF. The CDR3 bases are TGCGCCAGCAGCTTGGGCCCTTCGGACACCATATATTTT. The rearrangement uses TRBV5-1 and TRBJ1-3; D remains unclear. This CDR3 contains 13 residues. Trimming pared 0 bases from V and 8 bases from J, leaving 9 bases between. From germline, CDR1 is SGHRS and CDR2 YFSETQ. Filled out from reference TRBV5-1 and TRBJ1-3, the complete variable domain reads KAGVTQTPRYLIKTRGQQVTLSCSPISGHRSVSWYQQTPGQGLQFLFEYFSETQRNKGNFPGRFSGRQFSNSRSEMNVSTLELGDSALYLCASSLGPSDTIYFGEGSWLTVV.

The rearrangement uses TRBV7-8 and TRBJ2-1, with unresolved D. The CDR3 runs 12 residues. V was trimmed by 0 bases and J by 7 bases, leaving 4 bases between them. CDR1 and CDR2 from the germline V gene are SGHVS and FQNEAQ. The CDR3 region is CASSLAPNEQFF. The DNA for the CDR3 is TGTGCCAGCAGCTTAGCCCCTAATGAGCAGTTCTTC.